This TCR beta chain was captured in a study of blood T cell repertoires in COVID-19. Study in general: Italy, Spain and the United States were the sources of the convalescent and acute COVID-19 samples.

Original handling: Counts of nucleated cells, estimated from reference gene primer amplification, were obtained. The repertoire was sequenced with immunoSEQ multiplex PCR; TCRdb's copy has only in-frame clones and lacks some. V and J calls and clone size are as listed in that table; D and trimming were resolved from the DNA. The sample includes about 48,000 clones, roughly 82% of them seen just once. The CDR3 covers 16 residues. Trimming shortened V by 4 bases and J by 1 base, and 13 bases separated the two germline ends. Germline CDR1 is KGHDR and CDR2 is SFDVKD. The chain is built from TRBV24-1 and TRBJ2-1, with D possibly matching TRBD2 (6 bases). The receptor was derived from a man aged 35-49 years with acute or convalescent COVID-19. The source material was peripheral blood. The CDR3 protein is CATSEGGFSSYNEQFF. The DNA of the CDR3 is TGTGCCACCAGTGAAGGAGGGTTTAGTTCCTACAATGAGCAGTTCTTC.